This entry is about one TCR beta chain. Participants had their cohort set by participant-reported clinical history. Recovery among Cohort 3 donors was established by two negative PCRs, clearance, or symptom resolution. Repertoires were generated with immunoSEQ multiplex PCR, while TCRdb's copy carries only in-frame clones and drops some. This sample yields about 230,000 clones, of which approximately 84% are seen a single time; around 16% belongs to the top ten. The data originate from a study of blood T cell repertoires in COVID-19. Study-wide background: Samples representing acute and convalescent COVID-19 were sourced from the United States, Italy and Spain. PBMCs, B-cell-depleted T cells, or T cells provided the cDNA or gDNA that made up the material.

Germline V gene sequence: CDR1 SGDLS, CDR2 YYNGEE. The CDR3 covers 16 residues. V lost 0 bases and J 2 bases, leaving 9 bases between the germline ends. The chain uses TRBV9 and TRBJ1-6; D is uncertain. Source material: PBMCs or T cells enriched from blood (not recorded which). The receptor was isolated from a man between 18 and 29 years old who had recovered from COVID-19. CDR3 in amino acids: CASSVGQAAYNSPLHF. The CDR3 region has the DNA TGTGCCAGCAGCGTAGGGCAGGCAGCCTATAATTCACCCCTCCACTTT. Supplemented by reference TRBV9 and TRBJ1-6, the full variable domain reads DSGVTQTPKHLITATGQRVTLRCSPRSGDLSVYWYQQSLDQGLQFLIQYYNGEERAKGNILERFSAQQFPDLHSELNLSSLELGDSALYFCASSVGQAAYNSPLHFGNGTRLTVT.